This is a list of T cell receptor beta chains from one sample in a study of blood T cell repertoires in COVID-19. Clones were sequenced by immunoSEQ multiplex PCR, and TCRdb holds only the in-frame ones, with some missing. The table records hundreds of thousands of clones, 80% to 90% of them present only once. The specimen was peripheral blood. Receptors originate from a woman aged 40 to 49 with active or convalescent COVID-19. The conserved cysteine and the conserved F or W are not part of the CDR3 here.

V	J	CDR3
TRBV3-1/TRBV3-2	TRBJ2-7	ASSASGTGLGEQY
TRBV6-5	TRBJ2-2	ASRARLEPGELF
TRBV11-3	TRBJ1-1	ASSLDTRTEAF
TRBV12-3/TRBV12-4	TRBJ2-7	ASSYGNYEQY
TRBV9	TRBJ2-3	ASSVAPQGPGTDTQY
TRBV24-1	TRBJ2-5	ATSDSRRLGETQY
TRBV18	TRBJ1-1	ASSPGGSDGRAF
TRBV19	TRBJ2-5	ASSIGREQETQY
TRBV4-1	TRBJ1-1	ASSHLAVNTEAF
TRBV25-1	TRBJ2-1	ASSDPGGLRLDEQF
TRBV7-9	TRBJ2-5	ASGGSNTRYQETQY
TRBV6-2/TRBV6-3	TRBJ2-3	ASSWGGGPTDTQY
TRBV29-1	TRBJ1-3	SVGQGTMWDTIY
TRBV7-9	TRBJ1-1	ASSLAGGDEAF
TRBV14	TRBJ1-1	ASSHPPGINTEAF
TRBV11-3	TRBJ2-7	ASSSFEGGTGHEQY